Below are 16 T cell receptor beta chains sequenced from a single sample in a study of T-cell reconstitution after alpha-beta-depleted transplantation in children. Construction of the TCRbeta library involved unique molecular identifiers. TCRdb recomputed calls from the PCR reads with MiXCR, one row per CDR3 protein. The sample carries about a million distinct CDR3 sequences, under 30% recorded once. Material: PBMCs, mostly from graft donor cells, obtained 360 days after TCRalphabeta/CD19-depleted stem cell transplant. Receptors originate from a boy in the first two years of life who had a stem cell transplant for SCID, so the T cells may come from the graft donor.

The rearrangement links TRBV13 to TRBJ2-2; TRBD2 matches at 9 bases. J gave up 4 bases and V 4 bases, and 4 bases lay outside the gene matches. Germline assignment: CDR1 PRHDT and CDR2 FYEKMQ (reference sequence). The CDR3 covers 15 residues. CDR3 nucleotides: TGTGCCAGCAGCTGGGGACTAGCCCTCACCGGGGAGCTGTTTTTT. This sequence encodes CASSWGLALTGELFF. The complete variable domain, with remaining parts taken from reference TRBV13 and TRBJ2-2, reads AAGVIQSPRHLIKEKRETATLKCYPIPRHDTVYWYQQGPGQDPQFLISFYEKMQSDKGSIPDRFSAQQFSDYHSELNMSSLELGDSALYFCASSWGLALTGELFFGEGSRLTVL.

The V gene is TRBV4-3, the J gene TRBJ2-1; weak D call: TRBD2 (6 bases). This CDR3 has 17 amino acids. V lost 8 bases, J lost 5 bases, and 25 bases lay in between. Germline loops: CDR1 LGHNA, CDR2 YSLEER. CDR3 DNA sequence: TGCGCCAGCCGTCCGTTGGCCGAAACTAGCACAGACAATGAGCAGTTCTTC. Amino acids: CASRPLAETSTDNEQFF.

This clonotype was picked up many times. The chain is built from TRBV3-1 and TRBJ1-1; D gene unclear. This CDR3 has 15 amino acids. V lost 4 bases to trimming and J lost 5 bases, with 17 bases between them. Germline V gene lookup returns CDR1 LGHDT and CDR2 YNNKEL (reference sequence). The CDR3 sequence is CASSRRAGSGTEAFF. In nucleotides, the CDR3 is TGTGCCAGCAGCCGGAGGGCGGGGAGCGGAACTGAAGCTTTCTTT.

The rearrangement joins TRBV3-1 to TRBJ2-3; D is unclear. This CDR3 contains 15 residues. Germline CDR1 is LGHDT and CDR2 is YNNKEL (reference sequence). Trimming left V 1 base short and J 0 bases short, with 8 bases between. The CDR3 region is CASSQAGASTDTQYF. DNA for the CDR3: TGTGCCAGCAGCCAAGCAGGAGCCAGCACAGATACGCAGTATTTT.

This clonotype has at least ten counts. The chain uses TRBV5-1 and TRBJ1-5; maybe TRBD1 (5 bases). This CDR3 spans 13 amino acids. The germline V gene has CDR1 SGHRS and CDR2 YFSETQ. With 0 bases removed from V and 5 bases from J, the gap between germline ends came to 6 bases. The CDR3 DNA is TGCGCCAGCAGCTTGGGGGGGGATCAGCCCCAGCATTTT. It specifies CASSLGGDQPQHF.

J is TRBJ2-2 and V is TRBV28; the D call may be TRBD1 or TRBD2 (6 bases each). CDR3 length: 15 amino acids. V dropped 6 bases and J dropped 5 bases, with 16 bases sitting between them. The germline V gene encodes CDR1 MDHEN and CDR2 SYDVKM. CDR3 region: CASRWGAFSTGELFF. CDR3 in DNA: TGTGCCAGCAGGTGGGGGGCCTTCTCAACCGGGGAGCTGTTTTTT. Using reference TRBV28 and TRBJ2-2 for the parts outside the CDR3, the full variable domain is DVKVTQSSRYLVKRTGEKVFLECVQDMDHENMFWYRQDPGLGLRLIYFSYDVKMKEKGDIPEGYSVSREKKERFSLILESASTNQTSMYLCASRWGAFSTGELFFGEGSRLTVL.

This clonotype has only a few counts. The J gene is TRBJ2-3, the V gene TRBV12-3 or TRBV12-4, with D perhaps TRBD1 (5 bases). V was clipped by 0 bases and J by 0 bases, with 10 bases between them. This CDR3 is 16 amino acids long. The CDR3 sequence: CASSLALGASTDTQYF. CDR3 nucleotides: TGTGCCAGCAGTTTAGCGCTTGGGGCGAGCACAGATACGCAGTATTTT.

This clonotype was observed a few times. The chain joins TRBV9 to TRBJ2-7, with unresolved D. Per germline, CDR1 SGDLS and CDR2 YYNGEE. V lost 0 bases and J 0 bases, leaving 13 bases between the germline ends. The CDR3 loop spans 16 amino acids. The CDR3 sequence: CASSVGASPFSYEQYF. In DNA form, the CDR3 reads TGTGCCAGCAGCGTAGGGGCCAGTCCCTTCTCCTACGAGCAGTACTTC. The full variable domain, completed using reference TRBV9 and TRBJ2-7, is DSGVTQTPKHLITATGQRVTLRCSPRSGDLSVYWYQQSLDQGLQFLIQYYNGEERAKGNILERFSAQQFPDLHSELNLSSLELGDSALYFCASSVGASPFSYEQYFGPGTRLTVT.

This chain connects TRBV3-1 to TRBJ2-5; D perhaps matches TRBD2 (6 bases). The V gene lost 4 bases and the J gene lost 7 bases, with 19 bases spanning the gap. The CDR3 is 15 residues long. Germline V lookup: CDR1 LGHDT, CDR2 YNNKEL (reference sequence). The CDR3 nucleotides read TGTGCCAGCAGCCCACTGGGGGACTCCACCGGGACCCAGTACTTC. Translated, it gives CASSPLGDSTGTQYF.

CDR3 bases: TGTGCCAGCAGTCCAGATCCGTATAGCAATCAGCCCCAGCATTTT. Protein sequence: CASSPDPYSNQPQHF. The chain has TRBV12-3 or TRBV12-4 and TRBJ1-5; the D is unclear. V was cut by 5 bases and J by 0 bases, with 11 bases left in between. CDR3 size: 15 residues.

V gene TRBV6-2 or TRBV6-3 combines with J gene TRBJ2-5; TRBD2 matches 7 bases. The germline gives CDR1 MNHEY, CDR2 SVGEGT. The V gene end was trimmed by 8 bases and the J gene end by 4 bases; junction bases not matched to a gene: 13. This CDR3 has 15 amino acids. The CDR3 reads CASSTSRLGRETQYF. CDR3 bases: TGTGCCAGCTCGACTAGCAGGTTAGGGAGAGAGACCCAGTACTTC.

Many counts were recorded for this clonotype. V gene TRBV20-1 combines with J gene TRBJ2-1; perhaps TRBD2 as D (6 bases). The ends were cut back, 0 bases at V and 4 bases at J, with 10 bases in the middle. This CDR3 comprises 14 residues. CDR1 is DFQATT and CDR2 is SNEGSKA in the germline V gene (reference sequence). The CDR3, as DNA: TGCAGTGCTAGAGATCGACGGGGGTACAATGAGCAGTTCTTC. This gives the protein CSARDRRGYNEQFF.

This rearrangement joins TRBV7-8 to TRBJ1-4; D uncertain. Trimming took off 1 base at V and 5 bases at J, with 5 bases between the two ends. This CDR3 comprises 13 residues. Per the germline V gene, CDR1 is SGHVS and CDR2 is FQNEAQ. The CDR3 nucleotides read TGTGCCAGCAGCTTAGAGAGGAATGAAAAACTGTTTTTT. Its translation: CASSLERNEKLFF.

This rearrangement joins TRBV5-1 to TRBJ1-1; D gene ambiguous. The V gene lost 5 bases and the J gene lost 1 base, with 9 bases spanning the gap. Germline CDR1 is SGHRS and CDR2 is YFSETQ. The CDR3 contains 13 residues. The DNA of the CDR3 is TGCGCCAGCAGAGTACGGGAGAACACTGAAGCTTTCTTT. This codes for CASRVRENTEAFF. Together with reference TRBV5-1 and TRBJ1-1, the CDR3 gives the full variable domain: KAGVTQTPRYLIKTRGQQVTLSCSPISGHRSVSWYQQTPGQGLQFLFEYFSETQRNKGNFPGRFSGRQFSNSRSEMNVSTLELGDSALYLCASRVRENTEAFFGQGTRLTVV.

This clonotype was picked up a small number of times. The chain combines TRBV9 with TRBJ2-7, with D possibly TRBD1 on 5 matching bases. The V and J ends lost 3 bases and 2 bases respectively, with 18 bases between them. The CDR3 has 16 amino acids. Germline loops: CDR1 SGDLS, CDR2 YYNGEE. CDR3 nucleotide sequence: TGTGCCAGCAGCGCTAGTGGGGCAGCAGCTGCCTACGAGCAGTACTTC. Protein: CASSASGAAAAYEQYF.

The chain carries TRBV12-3 or TRBV12-4 and TRBJ1-6; tentative D call: TRBD1 (5 bases). Trimming cost V 5 bases and J 14 bases, with 16 bases left between them. The CDR3 spans 13 residues. The CDR3 here is CASSRSGKSTLHF. DNA for the CDR3: TGTGCCAGCAGTCGCTCAGGGAAGAGCACCCTCCACTTT.